The 31 T cell receptor beta chains presented below share a single source sample, sequenced in a study of shared clonotypes between healthy human individuals. Here immunoSEQ multiplex PCR was the method, and the copy in TCRdb shows in-frame clones only, minus some. The table has over 2 million clones, 85% to 95% seen once; the top ten hold around 0.4%. Sequenced sample: naive CD4+ T cells from PBMCs. Subset in this sample: CD45RA+ positively selected. These receptors were collected from a man aged 18-30 years in good health. Some clones in this sample may be carry-over from other donors' samples.

This chain links TRBV6-1 with TRBJ2-5, with D hard to call. CDR1 and CDR2 (germline): MNHNS, SASEGT. V dropped 6 bases and J dropped 4 bases, with 15 bases sitting between them. CDR3 length: 14 residues. The CDR3 DNA sequence: TGTGCCAGCAGCGACTTGGACGGAAGAGAGACCCAGTACTTC. This translates into CASSDLDGRETQYF.

The chain joins TRBV9 to TRBJ2-3; TRBD1 matches 8 bases. Germline V lookup: CDR1 SGDLS, CDR2 YYNGEE. J was trimmed by 0 bases and V by 4 bases; bases with no gene match: 10. The CDR3 length is 17 residues. The CDR3 sequence is CASSSGSGTGSTDTQYF. The DNA for the CDR3 is TGTGCCAGCAGCTCGGGCTCAGGGACAGGTAGCACAGATACGCAGTATTTT.

The V and J genes are TRBV5-1 and TRBJ2-1; 10 bases fit TRBD2. The trim removed 1 base at V and 4 bases at J, leaving 5 bases unmatched. The CDR3 is 16 residues long. Per germline, CDR1 SGHRS and CDR2 YFSETQ. CDR3 DNA sequence: TGCGCCAGCAGCTTGTTAGCGGGAGGCCTATACAATGAGCAGTTCTTC. Its protein is CASSLLAGGLYNEQFF.

In this sample, this clone turned up once. This chain connects TRBV5-4 to TRBJ1-3; D gene unclear. The V gene's germline CDR1 is SGHNT and CDR2 YYREEE (reference sequence). Trimming removed 1 base at V and 4 bases at J, with 9 bases between. The CDR3 has 14 residues. The CDR3 protein is CASSLSDRGNTIYF. CDR3 nucleotides: TGTGCCAGCAGCTTGAGCGACCGGGGAAACACCATATATTTT.

The rearrangement links TRBV5-1 to TRBJ2-3, with 8 bases lining up with TRBD2. The CDR3 spans 15 residues. Germline-derived CDR1 and CDR2 are SGHRS and YFSETQ. V was pared by 0 bases and J by 3 bases, with 3 bases of the junction left unmatched. CDR3 sequence: CASSLGSGITDTQYF. The DNA of the CDR3 is TGCGCCAGCAGCTTGGGTAGCGGGATTACAGATACGCAGTATTTT. The whole variable domain, filled in from reference TRBV5-1 and TRBJ2-3, reads KAGVTQTPRYLIKTRGQQVTLSCSPISGHRSVSWYQQTPGQGLQFLFEYFSETQRNKGNFPGRFSGRQFSNSRSEMNVSTLELGDSALYLCASSLGSGITDTQYFGPGTRLTVL.

The V call is TRBV27, the J call TRBJ2-1; the D gene is possibly TRBD2 (5 bases). V was trimmed by 4 bases and J by 3 bases, leaving 19 bases between them. This CDR3 region has 17 residues. CDR1 and CDR2 from the germline V gene are MNHEY and SMNVEV (reference sequence). The CDR3 reads CASSSTSSPHYYNEQFF. The CDR3 region has the DNA TGTGCCAGCAGTTCCACCTCTAGCCCGCACTACTACAATGAGCAGTTCTTC.

The chain combines TRBV4-3 with TRBJ2-5, with D perhaps TRBD1 or TRBD2 (5 bases each). The germline V and J ends were trimmed by 3 bases and 4 bases, with 18 bases remaining between them. CDR3 length: 16 amino acids. Germline V gives CDR1 LGHNA, CDR2 YSLEER. DNA of the CDR3: TGCGCCAGCAGCCAGAGTCTAGCTCAGGGTAGAGAGACCCAGTACTTC. Translated: CASSQSLAQGRETQYF.

The chain carries TRBV5-4 and TRBJ1-2, with 7 bases aligning to TRBD1. After removal of 0 bases from V and 4 bases from J, the junction contained 3 bases not matched to a gene. This CDR3 is built from 14 residues. Germline assignment: CDR1 SGHNT and CDR2 YYREEE (reference sequence). This chain's CDR3 is CASSLVDRSYGYTF. CDR3 nucleotides: TGTGCCAGCAGCTTGGTGGACAGGTCCTATGGCTACACCTTC.

The gene calls are TRBV7-3 and TRBJ1-1, with D uncertain. Germline-derived CDR1 and CDR2 are SGHTA and FQGTGA. CDR3 length: 14 amino acids. The V end was cut by 2 bases, the J end by 3 bases, with 10 bases between. The CDR3 sequence is CASSLEGTYTEAFF. For the CDR3, the DNA is TGTGCCAGCAGCTTAGAGGGCACTTACACTGAAGCTTTCTTT.

The table lists this clone with a count of one. This chain connects TRBV2 to TRBJ2-7, with 10 bases identical to TRBD2. The trim removed 1 base at V and 6 bases at J, leaving 6 bases unmatched. This CDR3 is built from 15 residues. Germline values: CDR1 SNHLY, CDR2 FYNNEI. CDR3 in amino acids: CASSEGLAGVGEQYF. In nucleotides, the CDR3 is TGTGCCAGCAGTGAAGGGCTAGCGGGAGTCGGCGAGCAGTACTTC.

This sequence joins TRBV21-1 and TRBJ2-7; the DNA was not compared with TRBD1, the D call given in the table. TRBV21-1 is labeled a pseudogene. The CDR3 sequence is 13 residues long. Here the CDR3 DNA reads TGTGCCACTTGGGACAGGGGGTGGTACGAGCAGTACTTC. Protein product: CATWDRGWYEQYF.

The chain recombines TRBV9 with TRBJ1-2; TRBD1 matches 7 bases. J was trimmed by 5 bases and V by 0 bases; bases with no gene match: 10. The CDR3 has 16 residues. Germline lookup yields CDR1 SGDLS and CDR2 YYNGEE. The CDR3 region has the DNA TGTGCCAGCAGCGTAGATCTAGGGGGGACAGATTATGGCTACACCTTC. Amino acid sequence: CASSVDLGGTDYGYTF.

The rearrangement uses TRBV5-1 and TRBJ2-7; 14 bases match TRBD2. The CDR3 runs 15 residues. V lost 4 bases to trimming and J lost 6 bases; unmatched junction nucleotides: 6. CDR1 is SGHRS, CDR2 YFSETQ, per germline. The CDR3 DNA reads TGCGCCAGCAGCCTCGGGACTAGCGGGAGTTCCGAGCAGTACTTC. Translated, it gives CASSLGTSGSSEQYF.

The CDR3 DNA reads as TGTGCCAGCAGCTCTAAGACTAGCGGGAGATCAGGTGAGCAGTTCTTC. It yields the protein CASSSKTSGRSGEQFF. The chain employs TRBV5-4 and TRBJ2-1, with TRBD2 identical over 12 bases. Germline-derived CDR1 and CDR2 are SGHNT and YYREEE (reference sequence). There are 16 residues in the CDR3. V lost 3 bases and J lost 9; bases outside the gene matches: 10.

The gene calls are TRBV5-1 and TRBJ2-4; 8 bases align to TRBD2. V gave up 5 bases and J gave up 4 bases; unmatched junction bases: 8. Germline loops: CDR1 SGHRS, CDR2 YFSETQ. The length of the CDR3 is 15 residues. CDR3 loop: CASSWIAGPKNIQYF. The CDR3 region has the DNA TGCGCCAGCAGTTGGATAGCGGGGCCAAAAAACATTCAGTACTTC.

This chain uses TRBV4-1 with TRBJ2-3; the match to TRBD2 covers 12 bases. Germline-derived CDR1 and CDR2 are MGHRA and YSYEKL. V lost 0 bases to trimming and J lost 6 bases; unmatched junction nucleotides: 16. The CDR3 has 20 residues. The CDR3 spells CASSQEEGLAGRAYADTQYF. CDR3 nucleotide sequence: TGCGCCAGCAGCCAAGAAGAAGGACTAGCGGGACGGGCGTATGCGGATACGCAGTATTTT.

Note on this clone: Within the sample, other DNA sequences also encode this same CDR3. The genes are TRBV19 and TRBJ1-2, with 9 bases identical to TRBD1. This CDR3 spans 14 amino acids. Germline V lookup: CDR1 LNHDA, CDR2 SQIVND (reference sequence). The V gene end was trimmed by 6 bases and the J gene end by 6 bases; junction bases not matched to a gene: 8. CDR3 sequence (DNA): TGTGCCAGTAGCCGTGAACAGGGGGCTGATGGCTACACCTTC. It yields the protein CASSREQGADGYTF. The full variable domain, completed using reference TRBV19 and TRBJ1-2, is DGGITQSPKYLFRKEGQNVTLSCEQNLNHDAMYWYRQDPGQGLRLIYYSQIVNDFQKGDIAEGYSVSREKKESFPLTVTSAQKNPTAFYLCASSREQGADGYTFGSGTRLTVV.

The rearrangement joins TRBV5-1 to TRBJ1-1; no clear D. The CDR3 loop spans 13 amino acids. V was pared by 5 bases and J by 0 bases, with 8 bases between. Germline assignment: CDR1 SGHRS and CDR2 YFSETQ. The CDR3 nucleotides read TGCGCCAGCAGTAGGGTGGTGAACACTGAAGCTTTCTTT. It translates to CASSRVVNTEAFF.

J is TRBJ2-4 and V is TRBV7-9, with TRBD2 matching over 8 bases. The V segment lost 6 bases and the J segment 8 bases; nucleotides outside the gene matches: 6. The germline CDR1 and CDR2 sequences are SEHNR and FQNEAQ (reference sequence). The CDR3 is 13 amino acids. CDR3 nucleotide sequence: TGTGCCAGCAGACCCACCGGGAGGGACATTCAGTACTTC. It encodes CASRPTGRDIQYF.

The genes are TRBV7-3 and TRBJ2-3; TRBD2 aligns across 8 bases. The CDR3 extends over 15 amino acids. The germline gives CDR1 SGHTA, CDR2 FQGTGA. V dropped 5 bases and J dropped 2; count of bases not matched to a gene: 6. The CDR3 sequence is CASSATSGYTDTQYF. For the CDR3, the DNA is TGTGCCAGCAGCGCAACTAGCGGATACACAGATACGCAGTATTTT.

The V and J genes are TRBV11-1 and TRBJ2-7, with D uncertain. V shed 1 base and J shed 1 base, with 11 bases lying between them. The CDR3 consists of 15 residues. Looked up from germline, CDR1 is SGHAT and CDR2 is FQDESV (reference sequence). The CDR3, as DNA: TGTGCCAGCAGCTTAGAACCAGGCGCTTCCTACGAGCAGTACTTC. This translates into CASSLEPGASYEQYF.

The V call is TRBV18, the J call TRBJ2-7; no clear D. The germline gives CDR1 KGHSH, CDR2 LQKENI. The CDR3 is made up of 17 amino acids. Trimming pared 3 bases from V and 0 bases from J, leaving 18 bases between. CDR3 sequence (DNA): TGTGCCAGCTCACCCCTGGCGGAGCACTTTCCCTCCTACGAGCAGTACTTC. This encodes CASSPLAEHFPSYEQYF.

The V call is TRBV11-2, the J call TRBJ2-2, with 9 nucleotides matching TRBD2. The CDR3 is made up of 17 amino acids. J lost 1 base, V lost 5 bases, and 8 bases had no gene match. Looked up from germline, CDR1 is SGHAT and CDR2 is FQNNGV. DNA for the CDR3: TGTGCCAGCAGCCCCTGGGGGCGGGAGGGGAACACCGGGGAGCTGTTTTTT. Its translation: CASSPWGREGNTGELFF.

This sequence joins TRBV30 and TRBJ2-5, with D unresolved. CDR3 length: 12 residues. CDR1 is GTSNPN and CDR2 is SVGIG in the germline V gene (reference sequence). V lost 0 bases to trimming and J lost 2 bases, with 4 bases between them. In DNA form, the CDR3 reads TGTGCCTGGAGTGTGGTTCAAGAGACCCAGTACTTC. It translates to CAWSVVQETQYF. Full variable domain (outside the CDR3, taken from reference TRBV30 and TRBJ2-5): SQTIHQWPATLVQPVGSPLSLECTVEGTSNPNLYWYRQAAGRGLQLLFYSVGIGQISSEVPQNLSASRPQDRQFILSSKKLLLSDSGFYLCAWSVVQETQYFGPGTRLLVL.

The chain is built from TRBV7-6 and TRBJ2-1; perhaps TRBD2 as D (5 bases). V was pared by 0 bases and J by 2 bases, with 8 bases between. The CDR3 loop spans 15 amino acids. CDR1 is SGHVS, CDR2 FNYEAQ, per germline. The CDR3: CASSLATTTYNEQFF. The CDR3 DNA reads as TGTGCCAGCAGCTTAGCCACGACTACCTACAATGAGCAGTTCTTC.

The genes are TRBV5-6 and TRBJ2-5, with D possibly matching TRBD2 (6 bases). Germline CDR1 and CDR2: SGHDT and YYEEEE. This CDR3 is built from 15 residues. Trimming cost V 3 bases and J 5 bases, with 17 bases left between them. CDR3 sequence: CASSWAGTAPETQYF. Here the CDR3 DNA reads TGTGCCAGCAGCTGGGCCGGGACTGCCCCGGAGACCCAGTACTTC. The whole variable domain, filled in from reference TRBV5-6 and TRBJ2-5, reads DAGVTQSPTHLIKTRGQQVTLRCSPKSGHDTVSWYQQALGQGPQFIFQYYEEEERQRGNFPDRFSGHQFPNYSSELNVNALLLGDSALYLCASSWAGTAPETQYFGPGTRLLVL.

V is TRBV12-5 and J is TRBJ1-1; possible D gene TRBD1, 6 bases. Per the germline V gene, CDR1 is LGHNT and CDR2 is FRNRAP. The CDR3 is made up of 13 amino acids. V lost 5 bases, J lost 5 bases, and 12 bases lay in between. CDR3 sequence (DNA): TGTGCTAGTGGTAAAAGGGGGGGTACTGAAGCTTTCTTT. Amino acids: CASGKRGGTEAFF.

The chain couples TRBV19 to TRBJ2-1; TRBD2 matches at 7 bases. The CDR3 length is 14 residues. J lost 8 bases, V lost 3 bases, and 7 bases had no gene match. CDR1 LNHDA and CDR2 SQIVND come from the germline V gene (reference sequence). The CDR3 DNA follows: TGTGCCAGTAGTATGTGGCGGGAGTCCTATGAGCAGTTCTTC. Translated, it gives CASSMWRESYEQFF.

The J gene is TRBJ2-3, the V gene TRBV7-3; the match to TRBD2 covers 13 bases. The CDR3 length is 17 residues. Germline V CDR1 and CDR2: SGHTA, FQGTGA. V gave up 0 bases and J gave up 6 bases; unmatched junction bases: 6. CDR3 region: CASSLTGTSGTPDTQYF. The CDR3 DNA follows: TGTGCCAGCAGCTTAACTGGGACTAGCGGGACCCCCGATACGCAGTATTTT.

J is TRBJ1-1 and V is TRBV6-6, with TRBD1 as a possible D gene (5 bases). Germline CDR1 reads MNHNY; CDR2 reads SVGAGI (reference sequence). The CDR3 spans 15 residues. Trimming removed 3 bases at V and 3 bases at J, with 14 bases between. CDR3 region: CASSYGGQGDTEAFF. Here the CDR3 DNA reads TGTGCCAGCAGTTATGGTGGCCAGGGTGACACTGAAGCTTTCTTT.

The chain carries TRBV11-2 and TRBJ2-3; 12 nucleotides align to TRBD2. Germline CDR1 and CDR2: SGHAT and FQNNGV. The CDR3 loop spans 16 amino acids. V lost 5 bases, J lost 2 bases, and 5 bases stayed unmatched. The chain's CDR3 is CASSLLAGGATDTQYF. The CDR3 DNA follows: TGTGCCAGCAGCCTACTAGCGGGAGGCGCCACAGATACGCAGTATTTT.